This T cell receptor beta chain was found in a study of blood T cells in healthy people across ages. General study findings and limits: The authors considered diversity estimates from one million T cells to be underestimates. Unsorted PBMCs ruled out conclusive naive versus antigen-experienced comparison.

Every participating donor contributed roughly 9.6 milliliters of peripheral blood through a draw. This CDR3 region has 11 residues. Looked up from germline, CDR1 is PRHDT and CDR2 is FYEKMQ (reference sequence). The V and J ends lost 3 bases and 7 bases respectively, with 7 bases between them. With respect to this clonotype: The antigen is undetermined.

The second PCR ran roughly 7 to 12 cycles with a sample-barcoded 5' primer and J-beta primers. TCRdb re-called the 5' RACE reads through MiXCR, storing one row per CDR3 protein. Among about 590,000 distinct CDR3 sequences listed, about 30% were seen once. The receptor was derived from a woman of 80 years or more in good health. The chain employs TRBV13 and TRBJ2-7; D gene unclear. Specimen: blood. CDR3 sequence reads: CASSFAEEQYF. The CDR3 DNA is TGTGCCAGCAGCTTTGCAGAGGAGCAGTACTTC.